This TCR beta chain comes out of a study of blood T cell repertoires in COVID-19. Germline CDR1 reads DFQATT; CDR2 reads SNEGSKA (reference sequence). CDR3 length equals 13 residues. Trimming took 3 bases from V and 4 from J, leaving 12 bases between them. The method was immunoSEQ multiplex PCR; TCRdb's version includes in-frame clones alone and lacks a portion of them. The sample includes over 85,000 clones, around 85% of them seen just once. Sequencing was performed on peripheral blood. The V call is TRBV20-1, the J call TRBJ1-2, with D possibly TRBD1 on 6 matching bases. The origin of this receptor is a human donor in a cohort sampled during active COVID-19. The CDR3 DNA sequence: TGCAGTGCTAGTACACAGGGAAGCTATGGCTACACCTTC. Translated, it gives CSASTQGSYGYTF.